Given below is one TCR beta chain in context. Its target is not known. This record belongs to a study of vaccination and CD4 T cells after COVID-19. Study information: Overlapping spike peptides from SARS-CoV-2, HCoV-NL63, HCoV-OC43 and HCoV-229E served to stimulate the cells.

The Oncomine TCR Beta short-read assay sequenced DNA from cultured CD4+ T cells. TCRdb itself ran the PCR reads through MiXCR, one entry per CDR3 protein. The table has about 14,000 distinct CDR3 sequences, approximately 56% seen once. Notes on the study in general: Relatively few convalescent patients were studied, without early post-infection timepoints.

Treatment denoted: roughly 10-day PBMC culture with coronavirus spike peptide pools or control peptides (ViraFEST assay). CDR1 and CDR2 (germline): SGHVS, FNYEAQ. The CDR3 length is 17 residues. Trimming cost V 5 bases and J 12 bases; bases outside gene matches: 13. The receptor comes from a human donor who had recovered from COVID-19. The chain employs TRBV7-6 and TRBJ2-1; 16 bases map to TRBD2. The sequenced sample was CD4+ T cells from blood, cultured in vitro. The CDR3 protein is CASSPKKGLAGGPGQFF. CDR3 bases: TGTGCCAGCAGCCCCAAAAAGGGACTAGCGGGAGGGCCAGGGCAGTTCTTC.